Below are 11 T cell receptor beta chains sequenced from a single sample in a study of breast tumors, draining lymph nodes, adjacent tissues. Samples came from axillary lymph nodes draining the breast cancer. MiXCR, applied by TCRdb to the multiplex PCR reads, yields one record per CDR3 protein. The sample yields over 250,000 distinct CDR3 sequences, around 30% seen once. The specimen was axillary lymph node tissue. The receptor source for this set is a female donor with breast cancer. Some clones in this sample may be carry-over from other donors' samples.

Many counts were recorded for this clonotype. DNA of the CDR3: TGTGCCTGGACCACCGGGTATGGCTACACCTTC. Translation gives CAWTTGYGYTF. The chain has TRBV30 and TRBJ1-2; D remains ambiguous. The CDR3 runs 11 residues. Between the trimmed V and J ends, which lost 4 bases and 5 bases, there was a span of 8 bases. The germline gives CDR1 GTSNPN, CDR2 SVGIG (reference sequence).

The CDR3 sequence: CSVAQANYGYTF. The CDR3 DNA follows: TGCAGCGTAGCGCAGGCCAACTATGGCTACACCTTC. The chain couples TRBV29-1 to TRBJ1-2; no clear D gene. The CDR3 has 12 amino acids. Germline loops: CDR1 SQVTM, CDR2 ANQGSEA. Between the trimmed V and J ends, which lost 6 bases and 2 bases, there was a span of 10 bases.

Here the CDR3 DNA reads TGTGCCAGCGCTAGCGCCGATGAGCAGTTCTTC. It codes for CASASADEQFF. The V gene is TRBV25-1, the J gene TRBJ2-1; tentative D call: TRBD2 (6 bases). Trimming left V 8 bases short and J 8 bases short, with 10 bases between. The CDR3 spans 11 residues. Looked up from germline, CDR1 is MGHDK and CDR2 is SYGVNS.

Here the CDR3 reads CASSLEQAPLAYEQYF. The CDR3 bases are TGTGCCAGCAGCTTGGAACAGGCGCCACTCGCGTACGAGCAGTACTTC. The chain employs TRBV5-6 and TRBJ2-7, with D possibly matching TRBD1 (5 bases). Germline assignment: CDR1 SGHDT and CDR2 YYEEEE. The V end was cut by 0 bases, the J end by 4 bases, with 17 bases between. This CDR3 contains 16 residues.

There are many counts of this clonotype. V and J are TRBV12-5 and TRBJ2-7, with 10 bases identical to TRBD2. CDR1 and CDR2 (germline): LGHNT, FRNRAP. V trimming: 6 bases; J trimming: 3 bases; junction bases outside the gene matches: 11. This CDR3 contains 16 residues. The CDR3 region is CASGLRLAGAYYEQYF. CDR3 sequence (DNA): TGTGCTAGTGGCCTCAGGCTAGCGGGAGCCTACTACGAGCAGTACTTC.

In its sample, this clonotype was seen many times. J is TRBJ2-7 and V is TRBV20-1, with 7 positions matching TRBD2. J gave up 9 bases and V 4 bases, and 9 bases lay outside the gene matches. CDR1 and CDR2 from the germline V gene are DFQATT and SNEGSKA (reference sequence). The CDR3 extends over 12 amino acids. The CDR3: CSATVAGEVQYF. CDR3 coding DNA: TGCAGTGCTACGGTGGCGGGAGAGGTGCAGTACTTC.

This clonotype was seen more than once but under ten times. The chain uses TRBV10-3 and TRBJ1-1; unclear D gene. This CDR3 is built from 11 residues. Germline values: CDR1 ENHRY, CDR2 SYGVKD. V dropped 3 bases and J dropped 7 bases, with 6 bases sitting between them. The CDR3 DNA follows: TGTGCCATCAGTGATTTCCTTGAAGCTTTCTTT. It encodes CAISDFLEAFF.

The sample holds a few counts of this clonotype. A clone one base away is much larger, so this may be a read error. The CDR3 here is CSARQYRGNSNEQFF. The CDR3 region has the DNA TGCAGTGCTAGGCAGTACAGGGGGAACTCGAATGAGCAGTTCTTC. The rearrangement uses TRBV20-1 and TRBJ2-1; 8 nucleotides line up with TRBD1. The V segment lost 3 bases and the J segment 7 bases; nucleotides outside the gene matches: 11. CDR3 size: 15 residues. Germline loops: CDR1 DFQATT, CDR2 SNEGSKA (reference sequence).

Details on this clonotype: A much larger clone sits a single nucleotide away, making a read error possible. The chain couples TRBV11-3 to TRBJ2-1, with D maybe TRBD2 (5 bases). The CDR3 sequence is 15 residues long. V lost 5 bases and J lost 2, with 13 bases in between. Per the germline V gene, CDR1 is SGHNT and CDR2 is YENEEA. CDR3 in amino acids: CASSTRVSPYNEQFF. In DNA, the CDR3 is TGTGCCAGCAGCACTAGGGTGAGCCCCTACAATGAGCAGTTCTTC.

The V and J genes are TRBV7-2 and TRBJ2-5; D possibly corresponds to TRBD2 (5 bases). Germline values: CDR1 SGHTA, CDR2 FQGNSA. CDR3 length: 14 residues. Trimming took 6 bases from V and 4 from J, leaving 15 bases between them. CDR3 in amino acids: CASRRAGHGETQYF. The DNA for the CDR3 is TGTGCCAGCAGAAGGGCGGGTCATGGAGAGACCCAGTACTTC.

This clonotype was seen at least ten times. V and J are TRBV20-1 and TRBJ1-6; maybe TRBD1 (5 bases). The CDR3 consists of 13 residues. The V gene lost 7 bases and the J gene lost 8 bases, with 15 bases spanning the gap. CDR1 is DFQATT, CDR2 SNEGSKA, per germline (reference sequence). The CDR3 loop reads CSVQPAGDSPLHF. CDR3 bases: TGCAGTGTCCAGCCTGCGGGGGATTCACCCCTCCACTTT.